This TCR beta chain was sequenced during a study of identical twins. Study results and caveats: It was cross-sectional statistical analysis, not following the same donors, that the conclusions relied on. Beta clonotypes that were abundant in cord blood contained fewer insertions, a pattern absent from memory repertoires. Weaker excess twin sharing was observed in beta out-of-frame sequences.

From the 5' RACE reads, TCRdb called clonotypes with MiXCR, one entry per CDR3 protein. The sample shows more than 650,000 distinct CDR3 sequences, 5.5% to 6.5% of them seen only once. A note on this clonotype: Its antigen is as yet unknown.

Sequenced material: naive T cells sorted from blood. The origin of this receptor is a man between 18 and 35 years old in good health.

The CDR3: CASSRYQGGDGETQYF. CDR3 DNA sequence: TGTGCCAGCAGTCGGTACCAGGGAGGAGATGGAGAGACCCAGTACTTC. This rearrangement joins TRBV12-3 or TRBV12-4 to TRBJ2-5; D possibly corresponds to TRBD2 (6 bases). V dropped 5 bases and J dropped 4 bases, with 20 bases sitting between them. The CDR3 has 16 amino acids.